This T cell receptor (beta chain) was captured by sequencing in a study of blood T cell repertoires in COVID-19. Study background: T cells, B-cell-depleted T cells, or PBMCs supplied cDNA or gDNA.

Turning to this clone: The junction does not match germline at one end; this may be a read error.

Authors' analysis steps: Counts of nucleated cells, estimated from reference gene primer amplification, were obtained. Profiling relied on immunoSEQ multiplex PCR, and the TCRdb table lists in-frame clones only, not all of them. V and J calls and clone size follow that table, whereas D and trimming were derived from the DNA. Of hundreds of thousands of clones in the sample, roughly nine tenths were seen once. The source material was PBMCs or T cells enriched from blood (not recorded which). This receptor was obtained from a woman between 35 and 50 years old who had recovered from COVID-19.

For the CDR3, the DNA is TGCGCCAGCAGTCAGTCGGGGGGGAACACTGAAGCTTTCTTT. It codes for CASSQSGGNTEAFF. This chain uses TRBV10-2 with TRBJ1-1; D may be TRBD1 (5 bases). Germline lookup yields CDR1 WSHSY and CDR2 SAAADI. The CDR3 is 14 residues long.